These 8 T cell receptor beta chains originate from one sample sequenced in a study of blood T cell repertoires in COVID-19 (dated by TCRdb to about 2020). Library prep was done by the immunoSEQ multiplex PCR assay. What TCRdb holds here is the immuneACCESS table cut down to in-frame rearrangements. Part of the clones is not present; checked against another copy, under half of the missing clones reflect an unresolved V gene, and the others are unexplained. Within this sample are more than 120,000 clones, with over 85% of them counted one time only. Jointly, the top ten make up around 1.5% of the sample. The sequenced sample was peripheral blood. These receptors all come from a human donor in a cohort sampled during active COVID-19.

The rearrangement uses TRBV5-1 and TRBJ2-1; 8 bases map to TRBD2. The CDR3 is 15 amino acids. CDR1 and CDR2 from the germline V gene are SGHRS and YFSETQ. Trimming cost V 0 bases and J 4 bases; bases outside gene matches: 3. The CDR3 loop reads CASSLDGLAYNEQFF. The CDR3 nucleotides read TGCGCCAGCAGCTTGGATGGACTAGCATACAATGAGCAGTTCTTC.

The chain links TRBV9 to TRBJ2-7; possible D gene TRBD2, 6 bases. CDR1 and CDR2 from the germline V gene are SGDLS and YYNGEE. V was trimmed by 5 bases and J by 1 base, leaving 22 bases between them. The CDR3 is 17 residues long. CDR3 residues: CASRYRGPAGTSYEQYF. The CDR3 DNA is TGTGCCAGCAGGTACCGCGGGCCGGCGGGGACTTCCTACGAGCAGTACTTC. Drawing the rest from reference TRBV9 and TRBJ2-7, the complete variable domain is DSGVTQTPKHLITATGQRVTLRCSPRSGDLSVYWYQQSLDQGLQFLIQYYNGEERAKGNILERFSAQQFPDLHSELNLSSLELGDSALYFCASRYRGPAGTSYEQYFGPGTRLTVT.

The CDR3 DNA reads as TGCGCCAGCAGCGGCGGGACAGCAATCTACGAGCAGTACTTC. Translation: CASSGGTAIYEQYF. The V call is TRBV5-1, the J call TRBJ2-7; D perhaps matches TRBD1 (7 bases). Trimming left V 4 bases short and J 3 bases short, with 14 bases between. CDR1 SGHRS and CDR2 YFSETQ come from the germline V gene. CDR3 length equals 14 residues.

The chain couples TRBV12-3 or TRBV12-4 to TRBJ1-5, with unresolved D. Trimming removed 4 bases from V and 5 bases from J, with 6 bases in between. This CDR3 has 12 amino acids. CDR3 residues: CASSSQYQPQHF. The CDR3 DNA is TGTGCCAGCAGTTCACAGTATCAGCCCCAGCATTTT.

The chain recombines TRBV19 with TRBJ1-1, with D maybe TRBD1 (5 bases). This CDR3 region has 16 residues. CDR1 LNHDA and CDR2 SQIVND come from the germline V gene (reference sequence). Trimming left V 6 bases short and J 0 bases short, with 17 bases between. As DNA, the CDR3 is TGTGCCAGTAGCGGGGAGGGGAGTAGAATGAACACTGAAGCTTTCTTT. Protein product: CASSGEGSRMNTEAFF.

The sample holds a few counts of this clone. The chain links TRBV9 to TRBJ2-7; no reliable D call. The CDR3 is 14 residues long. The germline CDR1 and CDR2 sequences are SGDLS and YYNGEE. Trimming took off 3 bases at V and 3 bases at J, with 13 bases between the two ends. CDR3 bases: TGTGCCAGCAGCGCCCACCTAGGCCACTACGAGCAGTACTTC. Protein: CASSAHLGHYEQYF.

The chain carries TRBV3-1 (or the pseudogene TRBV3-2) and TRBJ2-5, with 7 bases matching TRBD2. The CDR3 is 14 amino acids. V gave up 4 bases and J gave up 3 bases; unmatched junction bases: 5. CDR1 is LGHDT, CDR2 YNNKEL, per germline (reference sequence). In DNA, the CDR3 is TGTGCCAGCAGCCCCTCCGGGACTAAAGAGACCCAGTACTTC. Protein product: CASSPSGTKETQYF.

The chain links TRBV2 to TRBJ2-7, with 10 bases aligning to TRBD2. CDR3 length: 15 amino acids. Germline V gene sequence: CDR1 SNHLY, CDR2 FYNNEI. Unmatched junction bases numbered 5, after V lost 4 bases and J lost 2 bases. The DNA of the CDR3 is TGTGCCAGCAGTGTACCTAGCGGGGGAGCCTACGAGCAGTACTTC. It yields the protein CASSVPSGGAYEQYF. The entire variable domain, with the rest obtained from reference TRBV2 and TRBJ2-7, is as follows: EPEVTQTPSHQVTQMGQEVILRCVPISNHLYFYWYRQILGQKVEFLVSFYNNEISEKSEIFDDQFSVERPDGSNFTLKIRSTKLEDSAMYFCASSVPSGGAYEQYFGPGTRLTVT.